This T cell receptor (beta chain) came from a study of T-cell reconstitution after alpha-beta-depleted transplantation in children (dated by TCRdb to 2016 to 2018). Regarding the study in general: The study quantitatively tracked T-cell immune reconstitution after TCRalphabeta/CD19-depleted allogeneic hematopoietic cell transplantation in children using TCR repertoire profiling.

The sample's treatment or condition, from its label and the paper: allogeneic hematopoietic cell transplantation with graft depleted of TCRalphabeta T cells and CD19 B cells. The children who served as transplant recipients had been given grafts of TCRalphabeta/CD19-depleted allogeneic hematopoietic cells. Broader findings and caveats from the paper: In some patients, the high TCRbeta diversity seen at day 60 was put down to recipient T cells and intrathymic progenitors that had survived conditioning. Apparently early alphabetaT-cell count recovery about two months after transplant reportedly relied on only several hundred rapidly expanded clones derived from non-depleted graft cells. Over subsequent months, a decline in hyperexpanded clone frequencies was noted, and after one year, T-cell counts and TCRbeta diversity were mostly ascribed to newly produced T cells.

This clonotype was detected a few times. The specificity of this receptor is unknown. It has no much larger one-base neighbor in the sample; base qualities were not kept. The library relied on PCR. The sequencer listed for this sample is Illumina HiSeq 2500. To normalize quantification of the TCRbeta repertoire, the TCR libraries were built with molecular barcoding that relied on unique molecular identifiers. TCRdb took the public reads, trimmed them with fastp at Q25, ran MiXCR for clone calling and kept in-frame beta chains. Records with the same CDR3 protein are collapsed into one entry carrying the most frequent genes and DNA. Within this sample are hundreds of thousands of distinct CDR3 sequences, with around 13% of them counted one time only. The ten largest clones take up around 0.8% of the sample. From the cysteine up to the phenylalanine, the CDR3 has a length of 15 residues. Of the read, only the CDR3 DNA is kept; its 45 bases are in frame from base 1. Germline trimming: 3 bases from V, 8 bases from J; junction bases outside gene matches: 8. CDR1 and CDR2 (SGHVS, FQNEAQ) derive from the germline V gene.

The chain is assembled from TRBV7-8 and TRBJ2-1, with 9 bases matching TRBD2. The clonotype originates from a girl between 2 and 10 years old with congenital amegakaryocytic thrombocytopenia, due to receive a stem cell transplant. Sequencing was performed on PBMCs, taken before TCRalphabeta/CD19-depleted stem cell transplant. The nucleotides read TGTGCCAGCAGCTTTTGGGTAGCGGGAGTGGATGAGCAGTTCTTC. Its translation reads: CASSFWVAGVDEQFF.